The source of this T cell receptor beta chain is a study of T cells in Graves' hyperthyroidism and ophthalmopathy (dated by TCRdb to the late 2010s). In terms of the full investigation: Peripheral blood samples were taken at the time of initial diagnosis, prior to any treatment. TCR V-J signatures able to tell the groups apart were searched for in a discovery cohort of around 95 patients, of whom more than 40 had Graves' ophthalmopathy and 57 had stable Graves' hyperthyroidism. Prospective prediction of ophthalmopathy was tested in an independent validation cohort of 18 hyperthyroidism patients and around 16 patients who later progressed to ophthalmopathy. The roughly 94 discovery patients were randomly divided into training and test sets at a 7:3 ratio. In six Graves' hyperthyroidism patients, the study also compared T-cell repertoires from thyroid tissue with T-cell repertoires from blood. After blood sampling, hyperthyroidism patients were treated with methimazole at a starting dose of 30 mg daily, and ophthalmopathy patients were treated with high-dose intravenous methylprednisolone. The paper reports TCR Vbeta CDR3 sequencing of roughly 140 peripheral blood samples: 43 ophthalmopathy, fewer than 80 hyperthyroidism and approximately 17 progressor patients.

Broad study findings and their caveats: Ophthalmopathy was separated from stable hyperthyroidism by a 13 V-J signature model, with 85% to 90% sensitivity and 81% to 82% specificity obtained in cross-validation and 80%/75% obtained in testing. Most expanded thyroid clonotypes (frequency above 0.001) were also detected in blood, suggesting blood repertoires may reflect thyroid immune responses. In validation, the model predicted progression to ophthalmopathy a median of approximately 6.3 months before onset, with about 71% sensitivity and more than 72% specificity. No statistical method was used to set the sample size in advance, and investigators knew the group allocation.

Moderately to severely active disease, a Clinical Activity Score of at least 3, a NOSPECS grade of at least 4, and a duration under 3 months were present in ophthalmopathy patients. Any patient with an uncontrolled infection, another autoimmune disease, pregnancy or lactation was excluded. Diagnoses relied on clinical symptoms, serum thyroxine and TRAb, thyroid ultrasound and orbital computed tomography. PBMCs were separated from roughly 10 ml of fresh peripheral blood using Ficoll-Paque density gradient centrifugation. Total RNA was extracted with Trizol reagent, and quality was checked on an Agilent 2100 Bioanalyzer. In the case of this clonotype: This receptor's antigen is unknown. Base qualities are not at hand, and no much larger clone is one base apart.

Trimming at the junction amounts to 4 bases on V and 3 bases on J, and the germline ends lie 6 bases apart. CDR1 DFQATT and CDR2 SNEGSKA are derived from the germline V gene (reference sequence). From cysteine to phenylalanine, the CDR3 is 12 amino acids long. Only the CDR3 portion is preserved as DNA: 36 bases, with reading frame beginning at the first base. Amplification of TCR beta CDR3 regions was carried out from RNA transcripts. The first round of RT-PCR for the TCR CDR3 was performed with the HTBI primer set and the Qiagen OneStep RT-PCR kit. A second multiplex PCR round built the libraries, followed by size selection and purification. The libraries were sequenced on an Illumina HiSeq2000 using paired-end 100 bp reads. Per the original workflow: SOAPnuke was used to process the raw data, with reads discarded if the reads contained adapters or uncalled bases, had a mean Phred below 15, or lacked an exact constant-primer or identifier match. COPE v1.2.5 was used to merge high-quality paired reads, and clonotypes were defined as unique nucleotide sequences. MiTCR v1.1 was used to align clonotypes to the IMGT TRBV, TRBD and TRBJ reference segments. Only V-J combinations with frequency above 0.0001, covering 99.2% of repertoires, were analysed. A TCS score was defined as the ratio between F50 (clonal expansion) and ExV (chaos), using BLOSUM62-based TCRdist between CDR3 peptides within each V-J. Welch's t-statistics and random forest reduced several hundred V-J features to fewer than 15, which were used in a naive Bayes classifier (R e1071). Using fastp at Q25 and MiXCR, TCRdb reprocessed the public reads and kept productive beta chains. Rows matching on CDR3 protein sequence are summarized as one entry with the most common DNA and genes. The V and J calls come from TCRdb's annotation, not from the publication. This sample has 620,000 or so distinct CDR3 sequences in its table, and about 14% of those were observed once. Together, the top ten hold approximately 12% of the sample.

The sequenced material came from blood. The receptor's source is a woman aged 50 to 60 with Graves' ophthalmopathy. This receptor chain uses TRBV20-1 and TRBJ1-4; a confident D gene designation cannot be given. The DNA sequence is as follows: TGCAGTGCTACCGGATCTAATGAAAAACTGTTTTTT. Its coded protein is CSATGSNEKLFF.